The 26 T cell receptor beta chains reported below all come from one sample, sequenced in a study of blood T cell repertoires in COVID-19. Some clones are missing from TCRdb's copy, which holds only in-frame ones; the method was immunoSEQ multiplex PCR. The profile covers about 220,000 clones, with roughly 85% appearing a single time and under 4% taken by the ten largest. Sequencing used PBMCs or T cells enriched from blood (not recorded which). These receptors came from a woman between 35 and 50 years old with acute COVID-19.

The V and J genes are TRBV19 and TRBJ2-7; 9 bases are shared with TRBD1. V trimming: 3 bases; J trimming: 0 bases; junction bases outside the gene matches: 6. From germline, CDR1 is LNHDA and CDR2 SQIVND (reference sequence). The CDR3 runs to 16 residues. CDR3 protein: CASSIFGTGSSYEQYF. CDR3 nucleotides: TGTGCCAGTAGTATTTTTGGGACAGGGTCCTCCTACGAGCAGTACTTC.

The J gene is TRBJ2-1, the V gene TRBV4-3; the D is unclear. The germline V gene has CDR1 LGHNA and CDR2 YSLEER. The CDR3 covers 15 residues. V lost 0 bases to trimming and J lost 4 bases, with 10 bases between them. CDR3 residues: CASSQDDTGYNEQFF. The CDR3 bases are TGCGCCAGCAGCCAAGATGACACCGGATACAATGAGCAGTTCTTC.

The rearrangement uses TRBV7-9 and TRBJ1-5; 7 bases align to TRBD1. After removal of 2 bases from V and 13 bases from J, the junction contained 5 bases not matched to a gene. The CDR3 contains 12 residues. The germline V gene encodes CDR1 SEHNR and CDR2 FQNEAQ (reference sequence). The CDR3 region has the DNA TGTGCCAGCAGCTTAAGACAGGGCTCGCAGCATTTT. Translated, it gives CASSLRQGSQHF.

The rearrangement joins TRBV3-1 (or the pseudogene TRBV3-2) to TRBJ1-1; D is undetermined. Trimming removed 4 bases from V and 0 bases from J, with 15 bases in between. Germline-derived CDR1 and CDR2 are LGHDT and YNNKEL (reference sequence). CDR3 length: 16 residues. CDR3 bases: TGTGCCAGCAGCCCACACCTTGATGTGTTGAACACTGAAGCTTTCTTT. The encoded protein is CASSPHLDVLNTEAFF.

J is TRBJ2-1 and V is TRBV29-1; 8 nucleotides align to TRBD2. The CDR3 loop spans 14 amino acids. V dropped 6 bases and J dropped 5; count of bases not matched to a gene: 9. CDR1 and CDR2 (germline): SQVTM, ANQGSEA. In DNA, the CDR3 is TGCAGCGTACGGACTAGCCCCGCTAACAATGAGCAGTTCTTC. It translates to CSVRTSPANNEQFF.

The chain links TRBV5-5 to TRBJ1-1, with D possibly TRBD1 on 6 matching bases. Germline V lookup: CDR1 SGHKS, CDR2 YYEKEE (reference sequence). CDR3 length equals 15 residues. V lost 0 bases and J lost 5, with 14 bases in between. CDR3 sequence: CASSLDRRGSTEAFF. CDR3 DNA: TGTGCCAGCAGCTTGGATCGCAGGGGATCTACTGAAGCTTTCTTT.

The chain links TRBV27 to TRBJ2-3, with a possible D match to TRBD1 (6 bases). CDR3 length: 15 amino acids. Deletions cut 2 bases from V and 0 bases from J, with 9 bases between. The V gene's germline CDR1 is MNHEY and CDR2 SMNVEV (reference sequence). The CDR3 DNA reads TGTGCCAGCAGTTTAAGGGGGTATAGCACAGATACGCAGTATTTT. It is translated as CASSLRGYSTDTQYF.

The sample holds one count of this clone. The chain carries TRBV3-1 (or the pseudogene TRBV3-2) and TRBJ1-3; maybe TRBD1 (5 bases). CDR1 is LGHDT and CDR2 is YNNKEL in the germline V gene (reference sequence). V was trimmed by 3 bases and J by 4 bases, leaving 16 bases between them. The CDR3 runs 16 residues. CDR3 region: CASSHRLTVAGNTIYF. The CDR3 nucleotides read TGTGCCAGCAGCCATCGGCTGACAGTTGCGGGAAACACCATATATTTT.

V and J are TRBV6-5 and TRBJ1-1; tentative D call: TRBD1 (5 bases). Per the germline V gene, CDR1 is MNHEY and CDR2 is SVGAGI. V lost 5 bases, J lost 4 bases, and 17 bases lay in between. The CDR3 is 15 amino acids. CDR3 bases: TGTGCCAGCAGTAGACCCGGGGGGAAGGGCACTGAAGCTTTCTTT. Protein product: CASSRPGGKGTEAFF.

The chain combines TRBV6-4 with TRBJ2-7; D possibly corresponds to TRBD1 (6 bases). V lost 0 bases to trimming and J lost 3 bases, with 27 bases between them. This CDR3 is 20 amino acids long. CDR1 and CDR2 from the germline V gene are MRHNA and SNTAGT. CDR3 protein: CASSDSIGATRVGAYYEQYF. CDR3 coding DNA: TGTGCCAGCAGTGACTCTATTGGGGCGACCCGAGTGGGGGCCTACTACGAGCAGTACTTC.

The rearrangement joins TRBV10-3 to TRBJ1-5, with D possibly matching TRBD1 (5 bases). CDR3 size: 14 residues. Trimming removed 8 bases at V and 4 bases at J, with 15 bases between. Germline loops: CDR1 ENHRY, CDR2 SYGVKD. The CDR3 here is CAIGVGGENQPQHF. For the CDR3, the DNA is TGTGCCATCGGGGTGGGGGGGGAGAATCAGCCCCAGCATTTT.

The chain couples TRBV19 to TRBJ1-6; tentative D call: TRBD1 (6 bases). Trimming stripped 6 bases from V and 7 bases from J, with 10 bases between. The length of the CDR3 is 13 residues. CDR1 and CDR2 from the germline V gene are LNHDA and SQIVND (reference sequence). CDR3 residues: CASRQGWNSPLHF. In DNA form, the CDR3 reads TGTGCCAGTAGACAGGGCTGGAATTCACCCCTCCACTTT.

This clone has only one observation. The V gene is TRBV30, the J gene TRBJ1-2, with a possible D match to TRBD1 (6 bases). Trimming removed 5 bases from V and 4 bases from J, with 11 bases in between. The CDR3 has 12 residues. Germline CDR1 is GTSNPN and CDR2 is SVGIG (reference sequence). Here the CDR3 reads CAWGGQSYGYTF. CDR3 bases: TGTGCCTGGGGAGGACAGAGCTATGGCTACACCTTC.

The V gene is TRBV12-3 or TRBV12-4, the J gene TRBJ1-1; D uncertain. This CDR3 spans 13 amino acids. Trimming shortened V by 6 bases and J by 5 bases, and 13 bases separated the two germline ends. CDR3: CASSPTGWTEAFF. CDR3 coding DNA: TGTGCCAGCAGCCCAACGGGTTGGACTGAAGCTTTCTTT.

CDR3 residues: CASGPAYSNQPQHF. CDR3 nucleotide sequence: TGTGCCAGCGGTCCCGCCTATAGCAATCAGCCCCAGCATTTT. This sequence joins TRBV27 and TRBJ1-5; unclear D gene. Germline CDR1 and CDR2: MNHEY and SMNVEV (reference sequence). CDR3 length equals 14 residues. V was pared by 8 bases and J by 0 bases, with 11 bases between.

CDR3: CASSQNPGTVYGYTF. For the CDR3, the DNA is TGTGCCAGCAGTCAAAACCCCGGGACAGTTTATGGCTACACCTTC. The rearrangement links TRBV6-2 or TRBV6-3 to TRBJ1-2; 7 bases match TRBD1. V shed 5 bases and J 5 bases; nucleotides not matched to a gene: 11. The CDR3 contains 15 residues. The germline CDR1 and CDR2 sequences are MNHEY and SVGEGT.

The rearrangement uses TRBV7-9 and TRBJ1-2, with 10 bases lining up with TRBD1. Germline CDR1 SEHNR, CDR2 FQNEAQ (reference sequence). J lost 3 bases, V lost 0 bases, and 4 bases had no gene match. The CDR3 has 16 amino acids. CDR3 in DNA: TGTGCCAGCAGCTTAGCCTCCGGGACAGGGGACTATGGCTACACCTTC. It codes for CASSLASGTGDYGYTF.

This chain links TRBV19 with TRBJ1-2; perhaps TRBD1 as D (6 bases). Germline assignment: CDR1 LNHDA and CDR2 SQIVND (reference sequence). This CDR3 is built from 15 residues. Trimming left V 6 bases short and J 3 bases short, with 17 bases between. CDR3 in DNA: TGTGCCAGTAGCCCTAACAGGGTCGGCGACTATGGCTACACCTTC. It is translated as CASSPNRVGDYGYTF.

This rearrangement joins TRBV28 to TRBJ1-5; D might be TRBD1 (5 bases). Looked up from germline, CDR1 is MDHEN and CDR2 is SYDVKM. The CDR3 consists of 16 residues. V dropped 6 bases and J dropped 7 bases, with 22 bases sitting between them. CDR3 region: CASSPTRGSVGQPQHF. The CDR3 DNA reads TGTGCCAGCAGCCCAACTCGGGGGTCGGTAGGCCAGCCCCAGCATTTT.

This clone was seen a few times. As DNA, the CDR3 is TGCGCCACCACCTTTACGGGGGTAGGCGAGCAGTACTTC. It specifies CATTFTGVGEQYF. The chain has TRBV5-1 and TRBJ2-7; tentative D call: TRBD2 (6 bases). The CDR3 contains 13 residues. The germline gives CDR1 SGHRS, CDR2 YFSETQ. Trimming removed 9 bases from V and 6 bases from J, with 19 bases in between.

This rearrangement joins TRBV18 to TRBJ1-5; tentative D call: TRBD1 (6 bases). V was clipped by 6 bases and J by 9 bases, with 15 bases between them. CDR3 length: 13 residues. Germline CDR1 KGHSH, CDR2 LQKENI. Written as DNA, the CDR3 is TGTGCCAGCTCCCCCGGGACAAACTTGCCCCAGCATTTT. It specifies CASSPGTNLPQHF.

The chain employs TRBV27 and TRBJ1-5, with a possible D match to TRBD1 (6 bases). The CDR3 loop spans 14 amino acids. V lost 0 bases to trimming and J lost 6 bases, with 9 bases between them. In germline, CDR1 is MNHEY, CDR2 SMNVEV (reference sequence). CDR3 region: CASSLSGGGQPQHF. For the CDR3, the DNA is TGTGCCAGCAGTTTATCAGGGGGGGGTCAGCCCCAGCATTTT.

This chain joins TRBV6-5 and TRBJ1-2; TRBD1 matches 8 bases. This CDR3 has 13 amino acids. V dropped 7 bases and J dropped 4; count of bases not matched to a gene: 5. The germline V gene has CDR1 MNHEY and CDR2 SVGAGI. CDR3: CASTGDRFYGYTF. The DNA of the CDR3 is TGTGCCAGCACCGGGGACAGGTTCTATGGCTACACCTTC.

This clone came up a few times. The chain is built from TRBV21-1 and TRBJ2-5; TRBD1 is the table's D call, not checked against the DNA. TRBV21-1 is described as a pseudogene. The CDR3 has 17 amino acids. The CDR3 spells CASSKSLGTGWGETQYF. For the CDR3, the DNA is TGTGCCAGCAGCAAATCCCTCGGGACAGGCTGGGGAGAGACCCAGTACTTC.

This clone was counted once. V gene TRBV5-1 combines with J gene TRBJ1-1; D possibly corresponds to TRBD1 (5 bases). The germline V gene has CDR1 SGHRS and CDR2 YFSETQ. The CDR3 is 14 residues long. Trimming took 7 bases from V and 1 from J, leaving 14 bases between them. The CDR3 loop reads CASAFQGKNTEAFF. In DNA form, the CDR3 reads TGCGCCAGCGCTTTCCAGGGAAAGAACACTGAAGCTTTCTTT.

This chain links TRBV5-1 with TRBJ1-1; D is uncertain. V shed 7 bases and J shed 1 base, with 11 bases lying between them. This CDR3 has 13 amino acids. Per germline, CDR1 SGHRS and CDR2 YFSETQ. Written as DNA, the CDR3 is TGCGCCAGCCGTCCGGTCGGGAACACTGAAGCTTTCTTT. Residues: CASRPVGNTEAFF.